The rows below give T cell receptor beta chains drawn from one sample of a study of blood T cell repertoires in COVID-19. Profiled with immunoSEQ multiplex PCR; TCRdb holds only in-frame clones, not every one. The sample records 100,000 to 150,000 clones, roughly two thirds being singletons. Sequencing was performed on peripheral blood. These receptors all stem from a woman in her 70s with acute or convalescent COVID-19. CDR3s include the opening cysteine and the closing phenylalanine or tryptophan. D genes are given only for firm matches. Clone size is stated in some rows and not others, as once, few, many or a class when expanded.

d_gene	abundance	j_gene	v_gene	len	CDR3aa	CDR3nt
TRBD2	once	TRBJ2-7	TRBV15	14	CATSSGTSGYEQYF	TGTGCCACCAGCAGCGGGACTAGCGGTTACGAGCAGTACTTC
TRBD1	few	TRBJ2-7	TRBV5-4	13	CASSPQGAYEQYF	TGTGCCAGCAGCCCACAGGGGGCCTACGAGCAGTACTTC
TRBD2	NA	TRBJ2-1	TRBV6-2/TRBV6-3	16	CASSLRLAGAYNEQFF	TGTGCCAGCAGCCTTCGACTAGCGGGGGCCTACAATGAGCAGTTCTTC
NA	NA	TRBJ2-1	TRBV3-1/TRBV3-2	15	CASSQDPRGNNEQFF	TGTGCCAGCAGCCAAGACCCCAGAGGTAACAATGAGCAGTTCTTC
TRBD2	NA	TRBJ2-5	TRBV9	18	CASSPSIFSGGNAETQYF	TGTGCCAGCAGCCCCAGCATTTTTAGCGGGGGTAACGCAGAGACCCAGTACTTC
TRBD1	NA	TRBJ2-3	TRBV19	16	CASRARDRGNTDTQYF	TGTGCCAGTAGGGCGAGGGACAGGGGCAACACAGATACGCAGTATTTT
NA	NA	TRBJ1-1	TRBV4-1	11	CASSQGAEAFF	TGCGCCAGCAGCCAGGGAGCTGAAGCTTTCTTT
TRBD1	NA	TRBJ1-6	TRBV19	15	CASSGGQGSNSPLHF	TGTGCCAGTAGTGGGGGACAGGGGTCTAATTCACCCCTCCACTTT
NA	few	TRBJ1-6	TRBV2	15	CASTPSDSYNSPLHF	TGTGCCAGCACTCCCTCGGACAGTTATAATTCACCCCTCCACTTT
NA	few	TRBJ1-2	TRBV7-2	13	CASSLATPAGGVF	TGTGCCAGCAGCTTAGCGACGCCGGCGGGAGGCGTCTTC
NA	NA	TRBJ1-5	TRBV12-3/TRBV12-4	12	CASSLASRPQHF	TGTGCCAGCAGTTTAGCGTCTCGGCCCCAGCATTTT
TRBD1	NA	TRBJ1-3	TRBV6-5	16	CASSYSRTGLLNTIYF	TGTGCCAGCAGTTACTCCAGGACAGGGTTACTTAACACCATATATTTT
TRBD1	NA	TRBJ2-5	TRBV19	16	CASSPKGAGLQETQYF	TGTGCCAGTAGTCCAAAGGGGGCTGGGCTCCAAGAGACCCAGTACTTC
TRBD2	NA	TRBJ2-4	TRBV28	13	CASSPTSAAIQYF	TGTGCCAGCAGCCCTACTAGCGCTGCCATTCAGTACTTC
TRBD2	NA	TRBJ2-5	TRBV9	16	CASSVEGAGGHETQYF	TGTGCCAGCAGCGTAGAAGGAGCGGGGGGGCACGAGACCCAGTACTTC
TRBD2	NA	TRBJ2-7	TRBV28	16	CASSPVAGLIVYEQYF	TGTGCCAGCAGCCCGGTCGCGGGACTAATTGTATACGAGCAGTACTTC
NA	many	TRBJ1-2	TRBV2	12	CASSTTGRGYTF	TGTGCCAGCAGTACGACAGGACGTGGCTACACCTTC
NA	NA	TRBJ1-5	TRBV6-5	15	CASQESAGGNQPQHF	TGTGCCAGCCAAGAAAGTGCAGGGGGCAATCAGCCCCAGCATTTT
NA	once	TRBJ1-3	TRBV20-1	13	CSASEGAGNTIYF	TGCAGTGCTAGTGAAGGGGCTGGAAACACCATATATTTT
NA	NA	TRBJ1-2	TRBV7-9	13	CASSRGTGSGYTF	TGTGCCAGCAGCCGAGGAACAGGGTCTGGCTACACCTTC
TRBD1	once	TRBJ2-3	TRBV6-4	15	CASSPTGIGTDTQYF	TGTGCCAGCAGCCCGACAGGGATCGGCACAGATACGCAGTATTTT
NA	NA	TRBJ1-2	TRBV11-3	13	CASSLALQRGYTF	TGTGCCAGCAGCTTAGCCCTTCAGAGGGGCTACACCTTC
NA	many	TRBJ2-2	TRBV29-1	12	CSCNSYTGELFF	TGCAGCTGTAACAGCTACACCGGGGAGCTGTTTTTT
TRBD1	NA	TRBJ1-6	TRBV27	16	CASSQGWPGGARPLHF	TGTGCCAGCAGCCAGGGATGGCCAGGGGGTGCGAGACCCCTCCACTTT
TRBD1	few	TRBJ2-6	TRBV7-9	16	CASSSHRGPGANVLTF	TGTGCCAGCAGCTCCCACAGGGGGCCCGGGGCCAACGTCCTGACTTTC
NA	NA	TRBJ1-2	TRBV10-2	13	CASKAGASSGYTF	TGCGCCAGCAAAGCTGGGGCCTCCTCCGGCTACACCTTC
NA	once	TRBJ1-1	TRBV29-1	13	CSVGGLLNTEAFF	TGCAGCGTTGGGGGCCTATTGAACACTGAAGCTTTCTTT
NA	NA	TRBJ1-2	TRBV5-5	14	CASSLTSYNYGYTF	TGTGCCAGCAGCTTGACAAGTTATAACTATGGCTACACCTTC
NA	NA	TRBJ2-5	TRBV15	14	CATSPWGGQETQYF	TGTGCCACCAGCCCCTGGGGCGGACAAGAGACCCAGTACTTC
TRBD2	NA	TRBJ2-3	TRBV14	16	CASSQGRGGSTDTQYF	TGTGCCAGCAGCCAAGGTCGGGGAGGGAGCACAGATACGCAGTATTTT
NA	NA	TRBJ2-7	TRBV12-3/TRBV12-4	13	CASSFQEAGEQYF	TGTGCCAGCAGTTTCCAGGAGGCCGGCGAGCAGTACTTC
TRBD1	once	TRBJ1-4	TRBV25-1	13	CASPDRVTEKLFF	TGTGCCAGTCCGGACAGGGTAACCGAAAAACTGTTTTTT
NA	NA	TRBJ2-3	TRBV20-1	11	CSAPRSDTQYF	TGCAGTGCTCCCCGGTCAGATACGCAGTATTTT
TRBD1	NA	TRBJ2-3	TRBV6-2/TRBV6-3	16	CASSPRTGWASDTQYF	TGTGCCAGCAGCCCCCGGACAGGATGGGCATCAGATACGCAGTATTTT
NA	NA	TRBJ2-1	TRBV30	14	CAWSVPTRHNEQFF	TGTGCCTGGAGTGTTCCGACACGCCACAATGAGCAGTTCTTC
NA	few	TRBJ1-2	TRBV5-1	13	CASSIQGVDGYTF	TGCGCCAGCAGCATACAGGGAGTCGATGGCTACACCTTC
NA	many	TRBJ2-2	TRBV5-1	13	CASSVDSTGELFF	TGCGCCAGCAGCGTGGACAGCACCGGGGAGCTGTTTTTT
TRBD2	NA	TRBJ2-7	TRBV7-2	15	CASSSLAGEIYEQYF	TGTGCCAGCAGCTCACTAGCGGGAGAAATTTACGAGCAGTACTTC
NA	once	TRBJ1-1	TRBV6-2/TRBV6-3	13	CASSQTPNTEAFF	TGTGCCAGCAGTCAGACACCGAACACTGAAGCTTTCTTT
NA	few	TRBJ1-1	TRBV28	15	CASSPWEGDNTEAFF	TGTGCCAGCAGCCCTTGGGAGGGGGACAACACTGAAGCTTTCTTT
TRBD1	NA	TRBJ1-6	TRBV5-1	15	CASSLGQGAYSPLHF	TGCGCCAGCAGCTTGGGACAGGGGGCTTATTCACCCCTCCACTTT
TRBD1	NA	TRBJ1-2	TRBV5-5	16	CASQKSGQGEDYGYTF	TGTGCCAGCCAAAAATCTGGACAGGGTGAGGACTATGGCTACACCTTC
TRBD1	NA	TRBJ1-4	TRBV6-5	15	CASSLDGTGDEKLFF	TGTGCCAGCAGTCTAGATGGGACAGGGGATGAAAAACTGTTTTTT
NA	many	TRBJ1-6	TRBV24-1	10	CATENSPLHF	TGTGCCACCGAGAATTCACCCCTCCACTTT
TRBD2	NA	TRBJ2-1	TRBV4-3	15	CASSPEASGYNEQFF	TGCGCCAGCAGCCCCGAGGCTAGCGGTTACAATGAGCAGTTCTTC
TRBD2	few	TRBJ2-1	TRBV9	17	CASSVDPPSGIDNEQFF	TGTGCCAGCAGCGTAGATCCCCCTAGCGGGATCGACAATGAGCAGTTCTTC